These 3 T cell receptor beta chains came from one sample sequenced in a study of OX40 agonist ivuxolimab in advanced cancers. The library was generated by the immunoSEQ multiplex PCR assay. The table comes from immuneACCESS by way of TCRdb, which keeps in-frame sequences with V and J called. Part of the clones is missing from these tables; in studies checked, under half for an unresolved V gene and the rest for unknown reasons. The sample includes 65,000 to 75,000 clones, with around 88% observed a single time. Together, the top ten hold under 0.7% of the sample. The material was CD4+ or CD8+ T cells sorted from blood, obtained in a trial of the OX40 agonist ivuxolimab. The receptors were gathered from an adult with an advanced solid tumor such as melanoma, head and neck, liver or kidney cancer.

This clone was observed a handful of times. V usage is TRBV5-1 and J usage is TRBJ1-3, with D possibly matching TRBD1 (6 bases). The ends were cut back, 4 bases at V and 0 bases at J, with 11 bases in the middle. CDR3 length: 15 amino acids. Germline CDR1 is SGHRS and CDR2 is YFSETQ. In DNA, the CDR3 is TGCGCCAGCAGCGTAACAGGGACCTCTGGAAACACCATATATTTT. Translation gives CASSVTGTSGNTIYF.

The CDR3 sequence is CASSLEQSTDTQYF. In DNA, the CDR3 is TGTGCCAGCAGCTTAGAACAGTCCACAGATACGCAGTATTTT. This chain links TRBV11-1 with TRBJ2-3; D is uncertain. This CDR3 has 14 amino acids. Trimming removed 1 base from V and 2 bases from J, with 7 bases in between. From germline, CDR1 is SGHAT and CDR2 FQDESV (reference sequence).

The rearrangement links TRBV10-3 to TRBJ2-5, with no clear D. CDR3 length: 15 amino acids. Germline V gene lookup returns CDR1 ENHRY and CDR2 SYGVKD. Trimming pared 1 base from V and 2 bases from J, leaving 11 bases between. The CDR3 sequence is CAISELDTAQETQYF. In nucleotides, the CDR3 is TGTGCCATCAGTGAGTTAGATACAGCTCAAGAGACCCAGTACTTC.